This is a list of T cell receptor beta chains from one sample in a study of T cells in Graves' hyperthyroidism and ophthalmopathy. TCRdb recomputed calls from the multiplex PCR reads with MiXCR, one row per CDR3 protein. Among some 620,000 distinct CDR3 sequences listed, 15% to 20% were seen once. Sequencing used blood. The receptors originated from a woman in her 30s with Graves' hyperthyroidism. Both conserved end residues are part of each CDR3. Each record gives: V gene, clone size, J gene, CDR3 length, D gene, CDR3 DNA, CDR3 protein. A D gene is named only where the DNA matches it firmly. Clone size is not always given. Where it is, it says once, few, many or a class for expanded clones.

v_gene: TRBV9; abundance: NA; j_gene: TRBJ2-5; len: 14; d_gene: NA; CDR3nt: TGTGCCAGCAGCTTAATGGGGGTAAAGGAGACCCAGTACTTC; CDR3aa: CASSLMGVKETQYF
v_gene: TRBV18; abundance: NA; j_gene: TRBJ2-7; len: 15; d_gene: NA; CDR3nt: TGTGCCAGCTCACCACCCGGGGGCGCGGGCCACGAGCAGTACTTC; CDR3aa: CASSPPGGAGHEQYF
v_gene: TRBV19; abundance: NA; j_gene: TRBJ2-7; len: 15; d_gene: NA; CDR3nt: TGTGCCAGTAGTATAACCGGGACTGCCTCCTACGAGCAGTACTTC; CDR3aa: CASSITGTASYEQYF
v_gene: TRBV7-2; abundance: many; j_gene: TRBJ2-5; len: 13; d_gene: NA; CDR3nt: TGTGCCAGCAGCTTAGTTTTTGTAGAGACCCAGTACTTC; CDR3aa: CASSLVFVETQYF
v_gene: TRBV19; abundance: few; j_gene: TRBJ1-5; len: 16; d_gene: NA; CDR3nt: TGTGCCAGTAGTATAGGCCTCCAGGGTAGCAATCAGCCCCAGCATTTT; CDR3aa: CASSIGLQGSNQPQHF
v_gene: TRBV27; abundance: many; j_gene: TRBJ2-7; len: 14; d_gene: NA; CDR3nt: TGTGCCAGCAGTTTACTGGGAGACGCATACGAGCAGTACTTC; CDR3aa: CASSLLGDAYEQYF
v_gene: TRBV5-4; abundance: NA; j_gene: TRBJ2-1; len: 15; d_gene: TRBD2; CDR3nt: TGTGCCAGCAGCTCGACTAGCGGGAGTGTGGATGAGCAGTTCTTC; CDR3aa: CASSSTSGSVDEQFF
v_gene: TRBV6-6; abundance: NA; j_gene: TRBJ2-5; len: 15; d_gene: TRBD1; CDR3nt: TGTGCCAGCAGTTACGGGACAGGGGGCCGGGAGACCCAGTACTTC; CDR3aa: CASSYGTGGRETQYF
v_gene: TRBV3-1; abundance: many; j_gene: TRBJ2-3; len: 13; d_gene: NA; CDR3nt: TGTGCCAGCAGCCAAGATCCGCTTCCTACGCAGTATTTT; CDR3aa: CASSQDPLPTQYF
v_gene: TRBV20-1; abundance: many; j_gene: TRBJ2-1; len: 16; d_gene: NA; CDR3nt: TGCAGTGCTAGAGTACTCACGGGAGTGGTTGTTCGTGAGCAGTTCTTC; CDR3aa: CSARVLTGVVVREQFF
v_gene: TRBV2; abundance: many; j_gene: TRBJ1-1; len: 13; d_gene: NA; CDR3nt: TGTGCCAGCAGCCCCTTTGTCCCCACTGAAGCTTTCTTT; CDR3aa: CASSPFVPTEAFF
v_gene: TRBV12-3/TRBV12-4; abundance: many; j_gene: TRBJ2-3; len: 18; d_gene: TRBD2; CDR3nt: TGTGCCAGCAGAGTTGGGAGGAGAGCGGGAGGATTGACAGATACGCAGTATTTT; CDR3aa: CASRVGRRAGGLTDTQYF
v_gene: TRBV11-2; abundance: many; j_gene: TRBJ1-1; len: 15; d_gene: NA; CDR3nt: TGTGCCAGCAGGTCCCCGGGACATAAGAACACTGAAGCTTTCTTT; CDR3aa: CASRSPGHKNTEAFF
v_gene: TRBV27; abundance: many; j_gene: TRBJ2-7; len: 16; d_gene: TRBD2; CDR3nt: TGTGCCAGCAGTTCCAAATTAGCGGGCTACTCCTACGAGCAGTACTTC; CDR3aa: CASSSKLAGYSYEQYF
v_gene: TRBV30; abundance: many; j_gene: TRBJ2-7; len: 12; d_gene: TRBD1; CDR3nt: TGTGCCTGGGACAGGGGATCCTACGAGCAGTACTTC; CDR3aa: CAWDRGSYEQYF
v_gene: TRBV10-3; abundance: NA; j_gene: TRBJ2-3; len: 14; d_gene: NA; CDR3nt: TGTGCCATCAGTGAGCTCCAGGCCACAGATACGCAGTATTTT; CDR3aa: CAISELQATDTQYF
v_gene: TRBV6-4; abundance: NA; j_gene: TRBJ2-7; len: 14; d_gene: TRBD2; CDR3nt: TGTGCCAGCAGTCCCCGACTAGCGGACTACGAGCAGTACTTC; CDR3aa: CASSPRLADYEQYF
v_gene: TRBV6-6; abundance: NA; j_gene: TRBJ2-2; len: 15; d_gene: NA; CDR3nt: TGTGCCAGCAGTTACGCCAGACTAGGGGCCGGGGAGCTGTTTTTT; CDR3aa: CASSYARLGAGELFF
v_gene: TRBV20-1; abundance: NA; j_gene: TRBJ2-5; len: 15; d_gene: NA; CDR3nt: TGCAGTGCTACCAGGGACCGAGAAATGCAAGAGACCCAGTACTTC; CDR3aa: CSATRDREMQETQYF
v_gene: TRBV2; abundance: many; j_gene: TRBJ2-7; len: 12; d_gene: NA; CDR3nt: TGTGCCAGCAGTACTCAGGGGTACGAGCAGTACTTC; CDR3aa: CASSTQGYEQYF
v_gene: TRBV28; abundance: many; j_gene: TRBJ1-5; len: 15; d_gene: NA; CDR3nt: TGTGCCAGCAGTTATACGACAGAGCTGCATCAGCCCCAGCATTTT; CDR3aa: CASSYTTELHQPQHF
v_gene: TRBV6-5; abundance: NA; j_gene: TRBJ2-1; len: 16; d_gene: TRBD2; CDR3nt: TGTGCCAGCGGTTACGAGCGGGAGGGCCCGTACAATGAGCAGTTCTTC; CDR3aa: CASGYEREGPYNEQFF
v_gene: TRBV30; abundance: many; j_gene: TRBJ1-5; len: 14; d_gene: NA; CDR3nt: TGTGCCTGGAGTGTACAGCGGAGCAATCAGCCCCAGCATTTT; CDR3aa: CAWSVQRSNQPQHF
v_gene: TRBV28; abundance: many; j_gene: TRBJ2-7; len: 17; d_gene: TRBD2; CDR3nt: TGTGCCAGCAGTTCCGAAGAAGTAGCGGGAGGTTCCTACGAGCAGTACTTC; CDR3aa: CASSSEEVAGGSYEQYF
v_gene: TRBV20-1; abundance: few; j_gene: TRBJ2-2; len: 16; d_gene: TRBD2; CDR3nt: TGCAGTGCTAGAGATTTGGCGGGAGTGAGCACCGGGGAGCTGTTTTTT; CDR3aa: CSARDLAGVSTGELFF
v_gene: TRBV27; abundance: many; j_gene: TRBJ2-2; len: 14; d_gene: NA; CDR3nt: TGTGCCAGCAGTTTATCAGGGAACACCGGGGAGCTGTTTTTT; CDR3aa: CASSLSGNTGELFF
v_gene: TRBV20-1; abundance: many; j_gene: TRBJ1-4; len: 14; d_gene: TRBD1; CDR3nt: TGCAGTGCTAGAGGGACAGGAGTTAATGAAAAACTGTTTTTT; CDR3aa: CSARGTGVNEKLFF
v_gene: TRBV11-3; abundance: few; j_gene: TRBJ2-5; len: 10; d_gene: NA; CDR3nt: TGTGCCAGCAGCCGCCCTCCCCAGTACTTC; CDR3aa: CASSRPPQYF
v_gene: TRBV5-1; abundance: few; j_gene: TRBJ2-2; len: 17; d_gene: TRBD1; CDR3nt: TGCGCCAGCAGACTAGGACAGGGCGTTAGCGTGGCCGGGGAGCTGTTTTTT; CDR3aa: CASRLGQGVSVAGELFF
v_gene: TRBV13; abundance: few; j_gene: TRBJ2-7; len: 14; d_gene: NA; CDR3nt: TGTGCCAGCACGTCGTCTGGAGACTCCTACGAGCAGTACTTC; CDR3aa: CASTSSGDSYEQYF
v_gene: TRBV5-1; abundance: many; j_gene: TRBJ2-6; len: 13; d_gene: NA; CDR3nt: TGTGCCAGCAGCTTGGCGGGGGCCAACGTCCTGACTTTC; CDR3aa: CASSLAGANVLTF
v_gene: TRBV6-1; abundance: NA; j_gene: TRBJ2-6; len: 16; d_gene: TRBD1; CDR3nt: TGTGCCAGCATAACAGGGGGGAGCTCTGGGGCCAACGTCCTGACTTTC; CDR3aa: CASITGGSSGANVLTF
v_gene: TRBV11-2; abundance: many; j_gene: TRBJ1-4; len: 15; d_gene: NA; CDR3nt: TGTGCCAGCAGCTTAGTTGCAGGGTATAATGAAAAACTGTTTTTT; CDR3aa: CASSLVAGYNEKLFF
v_gene: TRBV27; abundance: NA; j_gene: TRBJ2-2; len: 14; d_gene: NA; CDR3nt: TGTGCCAGCAGGGGACTGCCTAACACCGGGGAGCTGTTTTTT; CDR3aa: CASRGLPNTGELFF
v_gene: TRBV2; abundance: NA; j_gene: TRBJ1-2; len: 13; d_gene: NA; CDR3nt: TGTGCCAGCACCTTCGGGCAGGTCGGTGGCTACACCTTC; CDR3aa: CASTFGQVGGYTF
v_gene: TRBV15; abundance: few; j_gene: TRBJ2-1; len: 13; d_gene: NA; CDR3nt: TGTGCCACCAGCAGAGACCGACTGGACGGGGAGTTCTTC; CDR3aa: CATSRDRLDGEFF
v_gene: TRBV24-1; abundance: few; j_gene: TRBJ2-1; len: 13; d_gene: NA; CDR3nt: TGTGCCACCAGTGATCCCGGGACGCAGAAGCAGTTCTTC; CDR3aa: CATSDPGTQKQFF
v_gene: TRBV3-1; abundance: few; j_gene: TRBJ2-1; len: 19; d_gene: NA; CDR3nt: TGTGCCAGCAGCCAGGGACAGAGATTTCGAGCGGGATCCTACAATGAGCAGTTCTTC; CDR3aa: CASSQGQRFRAGSYNEQFF
v_gene: TRBV30; abundance: few; j_gene: TRBJ2-7; len: 13; d_gene: TRBD2; CDR3nt: TGTGCCGGAGGGCTAGCGGGGCTCGGTGAGCAGTACTTC; CDR3aa: CAGGLAGLGEQYF
v_gene: TRBV27; abundance: many; j_gene: TRBJ2-7; len: 17; d_gene: NA; CDR3nt: TGTGCCAGCAGTTTATACTCTACCCAGGACCGGGCCTACGAGCAGTACTTC; CDR3aa: CASSLYSTQDRAYEQYF
v_gene: TRBV7-2; abundance: NA; j_gene: TRBJ2-7; len: 13; d_gene: TRBD1; CDR3nt: TGTGCCAGCAGCCGACAGGGCCCGGGCGAGCAGTACTTC; CDR3aa: CASSRQGPGEQYF
v_gene: TRBV18; abundance: NA; j_gene: TRBJ1-5; len: 13; d_gene: NA; CDR3nt: TGTGCCAGCTCAGGGCAGGGCGGAGAGCCCCAGCATTTT; CDR3aa: CASSGQGGEPQHF
v_gene: TRBV15; abundance: NA; j_gene: TRBJ1-2; len: 15; d_gene: NA; CDR3nt: TGTGCCACCAGCAGAGATCGAGGGGGTAACTATGGCTACACCTTC; CDR3aa: CATSRDRGGNYGYTF
v_gene: TRBV7-8; abundance: many; j_gene: TRBJ1-5; len: 14; d_gene: NA; CDR3nt: TGTGCCAGCAGCCCACAAGGCCCTTATCAGCCCCAGCATTTT; CDR3aa: CASSPQGPYQPQHF
v_gene: TRBV13; abundance: many; j_gene: TRBJ1-4; len: 15; d_gene: NA; CDR3nt: TGTGCCAGCAGCCGGGACGGTGCAACTAATGAAAAACTGTTTTTT; CDR3aa: CASSRDGATNEKLFF
v_gene: TRBV20-1; abundance: many; j_gene: TRBJ1-5; len: 13; d_gene: NA; CDR3nt: TGCAGTGCTGCCGAGGGGTCAGGCCAGCCCCAGCATTTT; CDR3aa: CSAAEGSGQPQHF
v_gene: TRBV10-2; abundance: NA; j_gene: TRBJ2-3; len: 14; d_gene: NA; CDR3nt: TGCGCCAGCAGCGGAGCCCGAAGCACAGATACGCAGTATTTT; CDR3aa: CASSGARSTDTQYF
v_gene: TRBV19; abundance: few; j_gene: TRBJ2-2; len: 14; d_gene: NA; CDR3nt: TGTGCCAGTAGTACGCAGGGTGACACCGGGGAGCTGTTTTTT; CDR3aa: CASSTQGDTGELFF
v_gene: TRBV28; abundance: many; j_gene: TRBJ2-7; len: 15; d_gene: TRBD1; CDR3nt: TGTGCCAGCAGCTCCGGGACAGGGGGTGGGGACGAGCAGTACTTC; CDR3aa: CASSSGTGGGDEQYF
v_gene: TRBV6-1; abundance: few; j_gene: TRBJ2-1; len: 12; d_gene: TRBD1; CDR3nt: TGTGCCAGCGGCAGGGGGCTCGATGAGCAGTTCTTC; CDR3aa: CASGRGLDEQFF
v_gene: TRBV25-1; abundance: NA; j_gene: TRBJ2-5; len: 14; d_gene: TRBD1; CDR3nt: TGTGCCGGCAGTAGGACAGGGGGCGAAGAGACCCAGTACTTC; CDR3aa: CAGSRTGGEETQYF
v_gene: TRBV18; abundance: many; j_gene: TRBJ2-7; len: 14; d_gene: TRBD1; CDR3nt: TGTGCCAGCTCACCGGACAGGGGGCAATACGAGCAGTACTTC; CDR3aa: CASSPDRGQYEQYF
v_gene: TRBV7-2; abundance: many; j_gene: TRBJ1-6; len: 15; d_gene: TRBD1; CDR3nt: TGTGCCAGCAGTTGGCTTGACAGGGTTAATTCACCCCTCCACTTT; CDR3aa: CASSWLDRVNSPLHF
v_gene: TRBV28; abundance: many; j_gene: TRBJ2-7; len: 16; d_gene: TRBD2; CDR3nt: TGTCGTCAGACAATATTCGGGCAGCGGGAGGGATACGAGCAGTACTTC; CDR3aa: CRQTIFGQREGYEQYF
v_gene: TRBV5-1; abundance: NA; j_gene: TRBJ1-6; len: 15; d_gene: NA; CDR3nt: TGCGCCAGCAGCTTGGGCCCGCAGGATAATTCACCCCTCCACTTT; CDR3aa: CASSLGPQDNSPLHF
v_gene: TRBV4-1; abundance: few; j_gene: TRBJ2-5; len: 17; d_gene: NA; CDR3nt: TGCGCCAGCAGCCAAGATAGAGGGAGCGGAACCCAAGAGACCCAGTACTTC; CDR3aa: CASSQDRGSGTQETQYF
v_gene: TRBV28; abundance: few; j_gene: TRBJ1-2; len: 13; d_gene: TRBD1; CDR3nt: TGTGCCAGCAGGGACAGGACCTTCTATGGCTACACCTTC; CDR3aa: CASRDRTFYGYTF
v_gene: TRBV27; abundance: many; j_gene: TRBJ1-4; len: 11; d_gene: NA; CDR3nt: TGTGCCACCTTATCTCATGAAAAACTGTTTTTT; CDR3aa: CATLSHEKLFF
v_gene: TRBV28; abundance: NA; j_gene: TRBJ1-1; len: 14; d_gene: NA; CDR3nt: TGTGCCAGCTCCCGGGTACGTAGCCTCACCGAAGCTTTCTTT; CDR3aa: CASSRVRSLTEAFF
v_gene: TRBV11-3; abundance: many; j_gene: TRBJ1-1; len: 13; d_gene: NA; CDR3nt: TGTGCCAGCAGCTTCCGCCCGAACACTGAAGCTTTCTTT; CDR3aa: CASSFRPNTEAFF